The 12 T cell receptor beta chains below come from one sample, sequenced in a study of cytomegalovirus exposure and HLA in healthy donors. The PCR used 60 Vbeta and 13 Jbeta primers. Produced via immunoSEQ multiplex PCR; TCRdb's table is partial and in-frame only. This table has approximately 100,000 clones, around three quarters appearing once. Sequencing was carried out using PBMCs. The receptor source for this set is a man aged 55-75 years in good health and CMV-seropositive.

This clone was counted between two and nine times. This rearrangement joins TRBV6-5 to TRBJ1-5; 7 bases line up with TRBD1. The CDR3 length is 15 residues. Germline CDR1 MNHEY, CDR2 SVGAGI. V shed 4 bases, J shed 4 bases, and the junction held 7 bases outside the gene matches. CDR3 in DNA: TGTGCCAGCAGTTCCCGACAGGGTCTAAATCAGCCCCAGCATTTT. Translated, it gives CASSSRQGLNQPQHF.

This clone has a handful of counts. The chain employs TRBV30 and TRBJ2-3; 8 nucleotides match TRBD1. The length of the CDR3 is 16 residues. V shed 0 bases and J 5 bases; nucleotides not matched to a gene: 10. CDR1 is GTSNPN, CDR2 SVGIG, per germline (reference sequence). CDR3 bases: TGTGCCTGGAGTGTACAAGGACAGGGAATCTTAGATACGCAGTATTTT. Translation gives CAWSVQGQGILDTQYF.

The chain combines TRBV7-9 with TRBJ2-7; possibly TRBD1 for D (5 bases). CDR3 size: 15 residues. Per the germline V gene, CDR1 is SEHNR and CDR2 is FQNEAQ (reference sequence). V lost 1 base and J lost 3, with 13 bases in between. The CDR3 here is CASSLGQGSDYEQYF. As DNA, the CDR3 is TGTGCCAGCAGCTTAGGGCAGGGCAGTGACTACGAGCAGTACTTC.

The chain recombines TRBV7-8 with TRBJ1-5; D remains ambiguous. The ends were cut back, 5 bases at V and 0 bases at J, with 14 bases in the middle. The CDR3 has 16 residues. Germline V gives CDR1 SGHVS, CDR2 FQNEAQ. CDR3 coding DNA: TGTGCCAGCAGCCCGTCCCCGGGTACTAGCAATCAGCCCCAGCATTTT. This gives the protein CASSPSPGTSNQPQHF.

The chain uses TRBV4-1 and TRBJ1-6; 11 nucleotides match TRBD1. The CDR3 spans 14 residues. Germline values: CDR1 MGHRA, CDR2 YSYEKL. After removal of 5 bases from V and 9 bases from J, the junction contained 3 bases not matched to a gene. This CDR3 is CASSFGQGASPLHF. The CDR3 nucleotides are TGCGCCAGCAGCTTCGGACAGGGGGCTTCACCCCTCCACTTT.

The chain carries TRBV25-1 and TRBJ2-7; maybe TRBD2 (5 bases). Germline CDR1 MGHDK, CDR2 SYGVNS. The CDR3 length is 12 residues. The V gene lost 7 bases and the J gene lost 7 bases, with 14 bases spanning the gap. For the CDR3, the DNA is TGTGCCAGCACCGGGGTTTTGAGGGAGCAGTACTTC. This translates into CASTGVLREQYF.

The sample holds one count of this clone. The chain uses TRBV7-2 and TRBJ2-6; the D is unclear. From germline, CDR1 is SGHTA and CDR2 FQGNSA. The CDR3 has 17 amino acids. The ends were cut back, 1 base at V and 2 bases at J, with 12 bases in the middle. For the CDR3, the DNA is TGTGCCAGCAGCTTAGAAGCAGGATGGGCTGGGGCCAACGTCCTGACTTTC. The encoded protein is CASSLEAGWAGANVLTF.

V usage is TRBV18 and J usage is TRBJ2-7; possible D gene TRBD1, 6 bases. CDR3 size: 16 residues. Germline-derived CDR1 and CDR2 are KGHSH and LQKENI. Trimming left V 6 bases short and J 3 bases short, with 21 bases between. The CDR3 protein is CASSPGQRNSYYEQYF. For the CDR3, the DNA is TGTGCCAGCTCCCCCGGACAGCGGAACTCGTACTACGAGCAGTACTTC. The full variable domain, with the rest looked up from reference TRBV18 and TRBJ2-7, is NAGVMQNPRHLVRRRGQEARLRCSPMKGHSHVYWYRQLPEEGLKFMVYLQKENIIDESGMPKERFSAEFPKEGPSILRIQQVVRGDSAAYFCASSPGQRNSYYEQYFGPGTRLTVT.

The V and J genes are TRBV2 and TRBJ2-3, with a tentative D call TRBD1 (6 bases). The CDR3 loop spans 15 amino acids. V was clipped by 8 bases and J by 1 base, with 16 bases between them. Germline loops: CDR1 SNHLY, CDR2 FYNNEI. The CDR3: CASGLGDTGTDTQYF. The CDR3 DNA is TGTGCCAGCGGGCTCGGGGACACAGGCACAGATACGCAGTATTTT.

This clone came up once. The chain employs TRBV29-1 and TRBJ2-1; TRBD2 matches at 10 bases. The CDR3 is made up of 13 amino acids. With V trimmed by 5 bases and J by 4 bases, 2 bases remained unmatched. The germline CDR1 and CDR2 sequences are SQVTM and ANQGSEA. The CDR3 bases are TGCAGCGTTAGCGGGGGGGGGTACAATGAGCAGTTCTTC. Its protein is CSVSGGGYNEQFF.

This chain connects TRBV7-6 to TRBJ1-6; D may be TRBD1 (6 bases). Trimming stripped 1 base from V and 9 bases from J, with 16 bases between. This CDR3 region has 16 residues. The germline CDR1 and CDR2 sequences are SGHVS and FNYEAQ. The chain's CDR3 is CASSLDQGSVGSPLHF. The CDR3 bases are TGTGCCAGCAGCTTAGATCAGGGGAGCGTGGGTTCACCCCTCCACTTT.

J is TRBJ2-7 and V is TRBV9, with 8 nucleotides matching TRBD1. The germline CDR1 and CDR2 sequences are SGDLS and YYNGEE. The junction had 6 bases not matched to a gene; V was cut back by 0 bases and J by 1 base. CDR3 length: 16 residues. The CDR3 bases are TGTGCCAGCAGCGTAGCCGGACAGGGTGAATCCTACGAGCAGTACTTC. It is translated as CASSVAGQGESYEQYF. The full variable domain, its missing parts supplied by reference TRBV9 and TRBJ2-7, is DSGVTQTPKHLITATGQRVTLRCSPRSGDLSVYWYQQSLDQGLQFLIQYYNGEERAKGNILERFSAQQFPDLHSELNLSSLELGDSALYFCASSVAGQGESYEQYFGPGTRLTVT.